This note documents a single T cell receptor beta chain sequence. Its specificity is not known. 60 Vbeta and 13 Jbeta primers were used in PCR. Repertoires were generated with immunoSEQ multiplex PCR, while TCRdb's copy carries only in-frame clones and drops some. The sample table includes around 130,000 clones. The sample comes from a study of cytomegalovirus exposure and HLA in healthy donors. Findings and caveats of the study: Listed as cytomegalovirus-associated were 150 to 200 TCR beta chains. Associated with HLA alleles at 0.05 false discovery rate in a later analysis were about 17,000 TCR beta sequences. TCR beta sequences reportedly predicted the HLA-A and HLA-B alleles of most subjects accurately. Productive status was seen about 90% or about 30% of the time for most TCR beta V segments in an earlier analysis.

This receptor was obtained from a woman aged 55-70 years in good health and CMV-seronegative. The sample taken for sequencing was PBMCs.

CDR3 sequence: CASSETSIGTGELFF. The CDR3 DNA reads TGTGCCAGCAGTGAGACTAGTATCGGGACCGGGGAGCTGTTTTTT. This chain connects TRBV6-1 to TRBJ2-2; a possible D gene is TRBD2 (6 bases). CDR1 is MNHNS, CDR2 SASEGT, per germline. The CDR3 has 15 residues. With 3 bases removed from V and 5 bases from J, the gap between germline ends came to 13 bases.